One sample yielded the 10 T cell receptor beta chains listed below, sequenced in a study of molecular identifiers for immune sequencing clone quantification. TCRdb used MiXCR to reprocess the PCR reads, holding one entry per CDR3 protein. The sample carries about 640,000 distinct CDR3 sequences, 15% to 20% recorded once. Sequenced: naive CD8+ T cells from blood, with Jurkat cell RNA spiked in. Documented subset: FACS-sorted CD8+CD4-CCR7+CD45RA+ naive T cells. Receptors were obtained from a human donor in good health. Some libraries in this study had Jurkat cell RNA spiked in.

This clonotype has more than one count but fewer than ten. The CDR3 does not close with the conserved phenylalanine or tryptophan, likely indicating a read error. This chain connects TRBV7-2 to TRBJ2-1; 7 bases align to TRBD1. Germline loops: CDR1 SGHTA, CDR2 FQGNSA. The CDR3 is 18 amino acids. Trimming removed 1 base from V and 2 bases from J; junction bases left unmatched: 11. Here the CDR3 reads CASSLVTRRQGPYNEQFL. For the CDR3, the DNA is TGTGCCAGCAGCTTAGTGACCAGAAGACAGGGACCCTACAATGAGCAGTTCCTC.

This clonotype appeared many times. CDR3 in amino acids: CASSQVPGHNYGYTF. The CDR3 region has the DNA TGTGCCAGCAGCCAAGTTCCGGGGCACAACTATGGCTACACCTTC. The chain combines TRBV4-2 with TRBJ1-2; D is perhaps TRBD1 (5 bases). Per germline, CDR1 LGHNA and CDR2 YNFKEQ. CDR3 length equals 15 residues. V dropped 1 base and J dropped 2 bases, with 11 bases sitting between them.

The table lists this clonotype with a few counts. The chain has TRBV2 and TRBJ1-1; maybe TRBD1 (5 bases). The CDR3 contains 15 residues. Trimming cost V 1 base and J 6 bases, with 15 bases left between them. Per the germline V gene, CDR1 is SNHLY and CDR2 is FYNNEI. The CDR3 bases are TGTGCCAGCAGTGAAGGCGCGGGGGGGTTCGCTGAAGCTTTCTTT. Encoded protein: CASSEGAGGFAEAFF.

There are a few counts of this clonotype. An end of the junction does not agree with germline; a read error may underlie this. The CDR3 is CASRDTIMNTGEPFF. Written as DNA, the CDR3 is TGTGCCAGCAGAGACACTATTATGAACACCGGGGAGCCGTTTTTT. This rearrangement joins TRBV12-3 or TRBV12-4 to TRBJ2-2; D might be TRBD2 (5 bases). The CDR3 extends over 15 amino acids.

Comments on this clonotype: The junction differs from germline at one of its ends, possibly a read error. The chain links TRBV19 to TRBJ1-5; D not resolved. This CDR3 is built from 12 residues. The germline V gene encodes CDR1 LNHDA and CDR2 SQIVND (reference sequence). CDR3 residues: CASSDGNRPQHF. For the CDR3, the DNA is TGTGCCAGTAGTGATGGGAATCGGCCCCAGCATTTT. The complete variable domain, with remaining parts taken from reference TRBV19 and TRBJ1-5, reads DGGITQSPKYLFRKEGQNVTLSCEQNLNHDAMYWYRQDPGQGLRLIYYSQIVNDFQKGDIAEGYSVSREKKESFPLTVTSAQKNPTAFYLCASSDGNRPQHFGDGTRLSIL.

Only a few counts were recorded for this clonotype. V and J are TRBV11-2 and TRBJ2-1, with no clear D. Germline CDR1 SGHAT, CDR2 FQNNGV. Trimming cost V 3 bases and J 10 bases, with 25 bases left between them. There are 17 residues in the CDR3. The CDR3 DNA reads as TGTGCCAGCAGCTTGGGTCCTGGCGGTGTGGACGGCAGAGAGCAGTTCTTC. It specifies CASSLGPGGVDGREQFF. Full variable domain (remainder filled in from reference TRBV11-2 and TRBJ2-1): EAGVAQSPRYKIIEKRQSVAFWCNPISGHATLYWYQQILGQGPKLLIQFQNNGVVDDSQLPKDRFSAERLKGVDSTLKIQPAKLEDSAVYLCASSLGPGGVDGREQFFGPGTRLTVL.

This clonotype was counted ten times or more. This chain connects TRBV13 to TRBJ1-1; 10 nucleotides line up with TRBD1. The CDR3 spans 15 residues. Trimming at V came to 5 bases and at J to 4 bases, leaving 7 bases not matched to a gene. CDR1 is PRHDT and CDR2 is FYEKMQ in the germline V gene (reference sequence). The CDR3 loop is CASSPPTGGFTEAFF. Here the CDR3 DNA reads TGTGCCAGCAGCCCGCCGACAGGGGGCTTCACTGAAGCTTTCTTT.

Ten or more counts support this clonotype. V is TRBV6-5 and J is TRBJ2-1, with TRBD1 matching over 12 bases. Germline V lookup: CDR1 MNHEY, CDR2 SVGAGI. V was pared by 4 bases and J by 6 bases, with 4 bases of the junction left unmatched. The CDR3 consists of 15 residues. In DNA form, the CDR3 reads TGTGCCAGCAGTTCCGGGACAGGGGGCTTCAATGAGCAGTTCTTC. Translating gives CASSSGTGGFNEQFF.

This rearrangement joins TRBV10-3 to TRBJ2-7, with TRBD1 identical over 10 bases. Germline-derived CDR1 and CDR2 are ENHRY and SYGVKD. V trimming: 10 bases; J trimming: 5 bases; junction bases outside the gene matches: 8. This CDR3 has 13 residues. The CDR3 DNA sequence: TGTGCCACCCTGGGGACAGGGGTCAACGAGCAGTACTTC. It encodes CATLGTGVNEQYF.

This clonotype was observed at least ten times. This chain joins TRBV5-5 and TRBJ2-7; D not certain. The CDR3 spans 15 residues. The germline V gene has CDR1 SGHKS and CDR2 YYEKEE (reference sequence). V was shortened by 4 bases and J by 2 bases, with 16 bases between the two germline ends. The chain's CDR3 is CASSHPGWEAYEQYF. The CDR3 nucleotides read TGTGCCAGCAGCCACCCGGGTTGGGAAGCCTACGAGCAGTACTTC.